One TCR beta chain is described in this entry. Germline assignment: CDR1 SEHNR and CDR2 FQNEAQ (reference sequence). The CDR3 sequence is 15 residues long. The junction had 9 bases not matched to a gene; V was cut back by 5 bases and J by 4 bases. The data stem from a study of T cell changes during pregnancy in multiple sclerosis. The data were produced by immunoSEQ multiplex PCR, yet TCRdb's version contains in-frame clones alone and is incomplete. The repertoire includes around 71,000 clones, roughly 92% of them detected once, and roughly 1.2% sits in the top ten. This clonotype originated in a female donor with multiple sclerosis, enrolled in a pregnancy study. The chain couples TRBV7-9 to TRBJ1-1; TRBD1 aligns across 8 bases. The sequencing used peripheral blood, collected in the third trimester of pregnancy. CDR3 coding DNA: TGTGCCAGCAGCCCACCGACAGGGGCCGGCACTGAAGCTTTCTTT. It specifies CASSPPTGAGTEAFF.